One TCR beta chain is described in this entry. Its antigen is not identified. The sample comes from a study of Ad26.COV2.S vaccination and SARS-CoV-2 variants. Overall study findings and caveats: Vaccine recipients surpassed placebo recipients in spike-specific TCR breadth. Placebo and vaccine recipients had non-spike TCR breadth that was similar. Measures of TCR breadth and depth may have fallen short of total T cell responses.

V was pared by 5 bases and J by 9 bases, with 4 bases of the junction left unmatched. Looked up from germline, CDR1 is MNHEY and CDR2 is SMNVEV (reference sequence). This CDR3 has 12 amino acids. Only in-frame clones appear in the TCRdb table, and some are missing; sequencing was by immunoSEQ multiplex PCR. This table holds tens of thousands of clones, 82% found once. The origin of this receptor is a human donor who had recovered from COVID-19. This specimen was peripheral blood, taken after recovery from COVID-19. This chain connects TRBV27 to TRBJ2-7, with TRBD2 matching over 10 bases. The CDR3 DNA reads TGTGCCAGCAGTCAGACTAGCGGGCCGCAGTACTTC. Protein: CASSQTSGPQYF.